This T cell receptor (beta chain) was sequenced for a study of cytomegalovirus exposure and HLA in healthy donors (dated by TCRdb to 2016 to 2017). A note on the overall study: According to a later analysis, the 100 to 150 validation repertoires were produced on the same platform as the 666 repertoires of the first cohort. The study aimed to test whether signatures of past pathogen exposure could be identified by cataloging public T cell receptors. Besides the first cohort of roughly 700 subjects, a separate validation cohort made up of roughly 120 different subjects was used. To predict cytomegalovirus infection status, the study combined high-throughput TCR immunosequencing, statistical association of individual TCRs with disease status, and machine learning. The full study reports these points: A later analysis lacked HLA typing for the validation cohort, so it scored co-occurrence in that cohort across all 110 or so repertoires. Across donors, most TCR sequences were observed very rarely, whereas some public TCRs were present in many individuals. A total of roughly 160 TCR beta chains were listed by the study as associated with cytomegalovirus. In vitro tests confirmed that a few of the cytomegalovirus-associated TCR beta chains recognize cytomegalovirus antigens. It was suggested by the authors that the approach could potentially be generalized to other disease states and immunological phenotypes. The classifier was reported to diagnose cytomegalovirus status with high specificity and sensitivity in both the original cohort and the validation cohort. In a later analysis, TCRs clustered in the first cohort were found to also tend to co-occur in the roughly 130 validation repertoires, with around 94% of cluster scores above 0.

The library came from the immunoSEQ multiplex PCR assay. In the original analysis: A statistical classification framework was built to diagnose cytomegalovirus status from the catalog of TCR beta chain sequences. In its TCRdb copy, this immuneACCESS table keeps in-frame sequences only and misses some clones. Where compared with another copy, unresolved V genes explain less than half of these, and the others have no known cause. The D gene and trimming were derived from the DNA, and the V and J assignments and clone size from that table. This sample gives about 120,000 clones in total; about 87% of them show up just once. The ten largest clones add up to 1.5% to 2% of the sample. Separate from the roughly 660-subject first cohort, the validation cohort of roughly 120 subjects was the group to which the donors belonged. The count of this clone is one. Its recognized antigen is unknown. No much larger clonotype is one base removed from it; base qualities were not supplied.

The CDR3 runs 15 residues from the cysteine to the phenylalanine. Of the read, only the CDR3 DNA is kept; its 45 bases are in frame from base 1. From V the trimming removes 8 bases and from J it removes 1 base, while the gene matches leave 6 bases of the junction unaccounted for. Via the germline V gene, CDR1 is MGHRA and CDR2 YSYEKL. This TCR was sampled from a woman in her late teens or twenties in good health and CMV-seronegative. The specimen sequenced was PBMCs. The chain was built from TRBV4-1 and TRBJ2-5, with 11 bases in between that match TRBD2. The nucleotide sequence reads TGCGCCAGCTCGACTAGCGGGGCGTTCCAAGAGACCCAGTACTTC. Its protein product is CASSTSGAFQETQYF.